Presented here are 16 T cell receptor beta chains from one specimen sequenced in a study of human T cells and chemical hapten exposure. TCRdb used MiXCR to reprocess the RACE reads, holding one entry per CDR3 protein. The table records about 380,000 distinct CDR3 sequences, less than 6.5% of them present only once. The time point denotes: pre-sensitization, week 0. Indicated treatment: therapeutic diphenylcyclopropenone sensitization with weekly scalp DPC. The sequencing here drew on whole blood, taken in connection with sensitization to the hapten diphenylcyclopropenone (DPC). The origin of the receptors is a woman aged 45-60 years with alopecia areata. Some clones in this sample may be carry-over from other donors' samples.

The sample holds a few counts of this clonotype. This sequence joins TRBV5-4 and TRBJ2-1, with 7 positions matching TRBD1. Trimming took 7 bases from V and 4 from J; bases not matched to a gene: 8. The CDR3 has 14 amino acids. The germline gives CDR1 SGHNT, CDR2 YYREEE (reference sequence). The CDR3, as DNA: TGTGCCAGCGTTGCGACAGGGATGTACAATGAGCAGTTCTTC. Translating it yields CASVATGMYNEQFF.

In this sample, this clonotype turned up many times. CDR3 residues: CASSPDPYTEAFF. In DNA form, the CDR3 reads TGTGCCAGCAGTCCCGATCCCTACACTGAAGCTTTCTTT. This chain joins TRBV12-3 or TRBV12-4 and TRBJ1-1; D remains ambiguous. V gave up 5 bases and J gave up 3 bases, with 10 bases separating them. The CDR3 is 13 residues long.

There are a few counts of this clonotype. The chain links TRBV20-1 to TRBJ2-1; TRBD2 matches 10 bases. J gave up 4 bases and V 5 bases, and 5 bases lay outside the gene matches. CDR1 DFQATT and CDR2 SNEGSKA come from the germline V gene (reference sequence). The CDR3 totals 14 residues. The CDR3 region has the DNA TGCAGTGCTCAGCGGGAGGGCCCTTACAATGAGCAGTTCTTC. It yields the protein CSAQREGPYNEQFF.

Ten or more counts support this clonotype. This chain links TRBV5-1 with TRBJ2-1; D is ambiguous. This CDR3 is 11 amino acids long. The germline CDR1 and CDR2 sequences are SGHRS and YFSETQ. Trimming pared 4 bases from V and 7 bases from J, leaving 6 bases between. DNA for the CDR3: TGCGCCAGCAGCCTTCGGAATGAGCAGTTCTTC. Amino acids: CASSLRNEQFF. Full variable domain (remainder filled in from reference TRBV5-1 and TRBJ2-1): KAGVTQTPRYLIKTRGQQVTLSCSPISGHRSVSWYQQTPGQGLQFLFEYFSETQRNKGNFPGRFSGRQFSNSRSEMNVSTLELGDSALYLCASSLRNEQFFGPGTRLTVL.

This clonotype was recorded many times. This chain joins TRBV20-1 and TRBJ1-2; possibly TRBD1 for D (5 bases). V shed 1 base and J shed 8 bases, with 26 bases lying between them. The germline V gene encodes CDR1 DFQATT and CDR2 SNEGSKA (reference sequence). This CDR3 spans 17 amino acids. Here the CDR3 reads CSARALPGTASIDGYTF. The CDR3 DNA reads as TGCAGTGCTAGAGCCCTACCCGGGACTGCTAGCATCGACGGCTACACCTTC.

This clonotype was seen more than once but under ten times. V and J are TRBV29-1 and TRBJ2-3; 11 nucleotides match TRBD2. This CDR3 region has 13 residues. Germline CDR1 SQVTM, CDR2 ANQGSEA. Germline trimming cut 6 bases from V and 7 bases from J; bases unmatched to any gene: 6. CDR3 bases: TGCAGCGTAAGACTAGCGGGGATCAATACGCAGTATTTT. Encoded protein: CSVRLAGINTQYF.

The table lists this clonotype with many counts. The rearrangement links TRBV7-2 to TRBJ1-2; no definite D call. The CDR3 spans 12 residues. Germline V gives CDR1 SGHTA, CDR2 FQGNSA. With 1 base removed from V and 4 bases from J, the gap between germline ends came to 4 bases. Written as DNA, the CDR3 is TGTGCCAGCAGCTTAGAAGTCTATGGCTACACCTTC. This gives the protein CASSLEVYGYTF.

This clonotype was seen a few times. The gene calls are TRBV15 and TRBJ1-4; the D gene is possibly TRBD1 (5 bases). From germline, CDR1 is LNHNV and CDR2 YYDKDF (reference sequence). The CDR3 runs to 17 residues. The ends were cut back, 3 bases at V and 0 bases at J, with 14 bases in the middle. The CDR3 region has the DNA TGTGCCACCAGCAGCGATTGGGGAGGGGCAACTAATGAAAAACTGTTTTTT. Its translation is CATSSDWGGATNEKLFF.

This chain uses TRBV5-1 with TRBJ2-5; possibly TRBD2 for D (6 bases). V lost 3 bases, J lost 3 bases, and 12 bases lay in between. Per germline, CDR1 SGHRS and CDR2 YFSETQ. The CDR3 spans 14 residues. The CDR3 loop reads CASSSGAGKETQYF. The CDR3 DNA reads as TGCGCCAGCAGCTCAGGAGCGGGTAAAGAGACCCAGTACTTC.

The sample holds many counts of this clonotype. V is TRBV20-1 and J is TRBJ2-3; D not resolved. Germline V gene lookup returns CDR1 DFQATT and CDR2 SNEGSKA (reference sequence). V lost 1 base and J lost 4, with 9 bases in between. The CDR3 runs 13 residues. CDR3 in DNA: TGCAGTGCTAGAGTGGTAGGCGCAGATACGCAGTATTTT. It translates to CSARVVGADTQYF.

This clonotype was found a few times. The chain links TRBV7-9 to TRBJ2-1, with TRBD2 matching over 11 bases. This CDR3 region has 17 residues. The V gene's germline CDR1 is SEHNR and CDR2 FQNEAQ (reference sequence). Germline trimming cut 4 bases from V and 0 bases from J; bases unmatched to any gene: 5. CDR3 sequence: CASSSLTSGSSYNEQFF. The CDR3, as DNA: TGTGCCAGCAGCTCCCTAACTAGCGGGAGCTCCTACAATGAGCAGTTCTTC. Using reference TRBV7-9 and TRBJ2-1 for the parts outside the CDR3, the full variable domain is DTGVSQNPRHKITKRGQNVTFRCDPISEHNRLYWYRQTLGQGPEFLTYFQNEAQLEKSRLLSDRFSAERPKGSFSTLEIQRTEQGDSAMYLCASSSLTSGSSYNEQFFGPGTRLTVL.

The sample holds a few counts of this clonotype. This rearrangement joins TRBV20-1 to TRBJ2-1; 9 positions agree with TRBD2. The CDR3 consists of 13 residues. Germline assignment: CDR1 DFQATT and CDR2 SNEGSKA (reference sequence). The ends lost 5 bases at V and 8 bases at J; junction bases unmatched: 7. The CDR3 sequence is CSAGSGRSDEQFF. The DNA of the CDR3 is TGCAGTGCTGGGAGCGGGAGGTCGGATGAGCAGTTCTTC.

This clonotype occurred many times. The chain recombines TRBV20-1 with TRBJ1-1, with 7 bases fitting TRBD1. Trimming cost V 0 bases and J 7 bases; bases outside gene matches: 11. CDR1 DFQATT and CDR2 SNEGSKA come from the germline V gene (reference sequence). CDR3 length equals 15 residues. CDR3 bases: TGCAGTGCTAGAGATCCCGTCAGGGGGAGCAGTGAAGCTTTCTTT. Translating gives CSARDPVRGSSEAFF.

This clonotype has at least ten counts. V usage is TRBV28 and J usage is TRBJ2-7; 9 bases are shared with TRBD1. From germline, CDR1 is MDHEN and CDR2 SYDVKM. V gave up 4 bases and J gave up 12 bases; unmatched junction bases: 10. The CDR3 runs 13 residues. The CDR3 sequence: CASSSSRDRVGYF. CDR3 DNA: TGTGCCAGCAGTTCTTCCCGGGACAGGGTGGGGTACTTC.

This clonotype occurred a few times. This chain links TRBV24-1 with TRBJ1-5, with D uncertain. Trimming removed 1 base from V and 2 bases from J, with 5 bases in between. Germline V gene data show CDR1 as KGHDR and CDR2 as SFDVKD. CDR3 length: 14 residues. CDR3 loop: CATSDLTGNQPQHF. As DNA, the CDR3 is TGTGCCACCAGTGATTTAACGGGCAATCAGCCCCAGCATTTT.

This clonotype was detected ten times or more. This chain uses TRBV24-1 with TRBJ2-3; D is unclear. The CDR3 length is 13 residues. Trimming stripped 6 bases from V and 2 bases from J, with 8 bases between. Germline V gene sequence: CDR1 KGHDR, CDR2 SFDVKD. The CDR3 reads CATSTPDTDTQYF. The CDR3 region has the DNA TGTGCCACCAGTACCCCGGACACAGATACGCAGTATTTT.